The 5 T cell receptor beta chains given below trace back to one sample, sequenced in a study of shared clonotypes between healthy human individuals (dated by TCRdb to the early 2020s). Library generation was performed with the immunoSEQ multiplex PCR assay. TCRdb obtained this table from immuneACCESS and retained in-frame rearrangements with V and J assigned. These tables miss some clones; where compared with another copy, unresolved V genes account for less than half of the shortfall, and the remainder is unexplained. The table for this sample lists approximately 340,000 clones; over 70% of them were counted only once. Less than 11% of the sample goes to the ten largest clones. Material for sequencing was memory CD4+ T cells sorted from blood. This specimen's cell subset or site label, interpreted: CD45RA-negative fraction. These TCRs come from a man aged 25 to 45 in good health.

This clone appeared once. This rearrangement joins TRBV5-1 to TRBJ2-7; TRBD2 matches at 7 bases. After removal of 3 bases from V and 0 bases from J, the junction contained 6 bases not matched to a gene. The CDR3 consists of 15 residues. Germline V gene data show CDR1 as SGHRS and CDR2 as YFSETQ. DNA for the CDR3: TGCGCCAGCAGCTGGGGAGGGTGGAGCTCCTACGAGCAGTACTTC. This gives the protein CASSWGGWSSYEQYF.

This clone occurred once. The chain employs TRBV7-2 and TRBJ1-1; D gene uncertain. The V and J ends lost 5 bases and 9 bases respectively, with 16 bases between them. The CDR3 length is 13 residues. The V gene's germline CDR1 is SGHTA and CDR2 FQGNSA. The CDR3 DNA follows: TGTGCCAGCAGCCTGACTCCCCGAACGCAAGCTTTCTTT. This encodes CASSLTPRTQAFF.

V usage is TRBV18 and J usage is TRBJ1-1, with unresolved D. The germline gives CDR1 KGHSH, CDR2 LQKENI. The CDR3 spans 16 residues. Between the trimmed V and J ends, which lost 5 bases and 0 bases, there was a span of 16 bases. The CDR3 region has the DNA TGTGCCAGCTCAAACTTCGGGCAGAGCATGAACACTGAAGCTTTCTTT. It codes for CASSNFGQSMNTEAFF.

V is TRBV30 and J is TRBJ2-1, with 10 bases fitting TRBD2. V gave up 4 bases and J gave up 7 bases; unmatched junction bases: 4. The CDR3 is made up of 13 amino acids. Germline CDR1 reads GTSNPN; CDR2 reads SVGIG (reference sequence). CDR3 protein: CAWISGRGNEQFF. CDR3 coding DNA: TGTGCCTGGATCAGCGGGAGGGGTAATGAGCAGTTCTTC.

The chain links TRBV19 to TRBJ2-1; D unresolved. Germline CDR1 reads LNHDA; CDR2 reads SQIVND (reference sequence). There are 14 residues in the CDR3. The V and J ends lost 0 bases and 9 bases respectively, with 12 bases between them. The CDR3 nucleotides are TGTGCCAGTAGTATAGATCGGCGAGCCCTTGAGCAGTTCTTC. Encoded protein: CASSIDRRALEQFF.